This T cell receptor (beta chain) was captured in a study of T cell responses to AZD1222 COVID-19 vaccine. Whole-study findings and limits: Repertoire samples came only from after the peak T cell response. Clonal diversity may have been underestimated in mostly white British donors. The breadth and depth of Spike-specific TCRs increased once two AZD1222 doses had been given. CD4 TCRs associated with vaccination spanned spike, dominating at 160-218 and 743-854.

Using immunoSEQ multiplex PCR, the repertoire was profiled, and TCRdb retains in-frame clones only, with some absent. The repertoire holds 170,000 or so clones, with 90% as singletons. This CDR3 region has 19 residues. CDR1 SGHAT and CDR2 FQNNGV come from the germline V gene. Unmatched junction bases numbered 14, after V lost 1 base and J lost 3 bases. Details on this clone: Its cognate antigen is unknown.

This sequence was found in an adult in good health. The source was peripheral blood, collected on day 0 of AZD1222 vaccination. V is TRBV11-2 and J is TRBJ1-2; 10 bases fit TRBD1. CDR3 amino acids: CASSLVGPLRDRGDYGYTF. The CDR3 DNA sequence: TGTGCCAGCAGCTTAGTTGGGCCGCTCCGGGACAGGGGCGACTATGGCTACACCTTC. The full variable domain, in which reference TRBV11-2 and TRBJ1-2 provide the parts outside the CDR3, is EAGVAQSPRYKIIEKRQSVAFWCNPISGHATLYWYQQILGQGPKLLIQFQNNGVVDDSQLPKDRFSAERLKGVDSTLKIQPAKLEDSAVYLCASSLVGPLRDRGDYGYTFGSGTRLTVV.